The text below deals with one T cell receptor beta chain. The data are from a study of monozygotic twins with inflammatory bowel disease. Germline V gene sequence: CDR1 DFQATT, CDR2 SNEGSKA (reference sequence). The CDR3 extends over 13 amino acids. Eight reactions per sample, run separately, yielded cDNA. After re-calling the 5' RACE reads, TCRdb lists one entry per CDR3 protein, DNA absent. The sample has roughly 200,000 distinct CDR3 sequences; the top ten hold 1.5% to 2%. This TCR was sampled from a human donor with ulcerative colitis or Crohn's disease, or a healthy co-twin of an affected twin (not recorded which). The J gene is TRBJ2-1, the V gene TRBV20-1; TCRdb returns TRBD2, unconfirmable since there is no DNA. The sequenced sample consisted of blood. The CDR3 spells CSASPAGRNEQFF.